Following are 24 T cell receptor beta chains from one sample sequenced in a study of cytomegalovirus exposure and HLA in healthy donors. It was with 60 Vbeta and 13 Jbeta primers that the PCR ran. This table comes from immunoSEQ multiplex PCR, and its TCRdb copy is limited to in-frame clones, with some not included. The data contain 150,000 to 200,000 clones, roughly 84% of them seen just once; the ten biggest clones take up around 0.25%. Sequenced material: PBMCs. These receptors were taken from a boy aged 5-17 years in good health and CMV-seronegative.

This clone has only one observation. The rearrangement links TRBV6-1 to TRBJ1-5; D remains ambiguous. Trimming cost V 7 bases and J 0 bases, with 13 bases left between them. Germline V CDR1 and CDR2: MNHNS, SASEGT. This CDR3 has 15 amino acids. CDR3 bases: TGTGCCAGCACGTTCCAGGTCAATAGCAATCAGCCCCAGCATTTT. Residues: CASTFQVNSNQPQHF.

In this sample, this clone turned up a few times. The rearrangement joins TRBV10-1 to TRBJ2-7, with D unresolved. Germline V CDR1 and CDR2: WNHNN, SYGVQD (reference sequence). This CDR3 is built from 13 residues. V lost 2 bases, J lost 6 bases, and 11 bases lay in between. CDR3 region: CASSEGRSSEQYF. DNA of the CDR3: TGCGCCAGCAGTGAGGGCCGGTCTAGCGAGCAGTACTTC.

The table lists this clone with a few counts. This chain connects TRBV28 to TRBJ2-7; TRBD2 might be the D (5 bases). CDR3 length: 13 amino acids. From germline, CDR1 is MDHEN and CDR2 SYDVKM. V was trimmed by 5 bases and J by 5 bases, leaving 13 bases between them. The CDR3 here is CASSLRTRDEQYF. The CDR3 DNA reads TGTGCCAGCAGTCTACGGACGAGGGACGAGCAGTACTTC.

This clone was recorded only once. J is TRBJ1-3 and V is TRBV9; D ambiguous. The V end lost 3 bases, the J end lost 0 bases, and 10 bases lay between the germline ends. CDR3 length: 15 residues. CDR1 and CDR2 from the germline V gene are SGDLS and YYNGEE. The CDR3 DNA follows: TGTGCCAGCAGCGAGGTCGCAGGCTCTGGAAACACCATATATTTT. Translating it yields CASSEVAGSGNTIYF.

This sequence joins TRBV30 and TRBJ2-3, with 12 bases aligning to TRBD2. Germline lookup yields CDR1 GTSNPN and CDR2 SVGIG (reference sequence). With V trimmed by 2 bases and J by 4 bases, 4 bases remained unmatched. The CDR3 contains 15 residues. The CDR3 loop is CAWSRLAGGSDTQYF. The CDR3 DNA follows: TGTGCCTGGAGTCGCCTAGCGGGAGGGTCAGATACGCAGTATTTT.

The sample holds a few counts of this clone. The J gene is TRBJ2-6, the V gene TRBV6-1; tentative D call: TRBD1 (5 bases). Trimming removed 1 base from V and 15 bases from J, with 13 bases in between. The CDR3 loop spans 13 amino acids. The germline V gene has CDR1 MNHNS and CDR2 SASEGT. CDR3 in amino acids: CASSEVDLGALTF. CDR3 bases: TGTGCCAGCAGTGAAGTAGATTTAGGGGCCCTGACTTTC.

This CDR3 reads CASSPEETQYF. CDR3 in DNA: TGTGCCAGCAGCCCTGAAGAGACCCAGTACTTC. V is TRBV11-2 and J is TRBJ2-5; D uncertain. The CDR3 runs to 11 residues. Trimming removed 5 bases from V and 3 bases from J, with 4 bases in between. CDR1 SGHAT and CDR2 FQNNGV come from the germline V gene.

The genes are TRBV6-5 and TRBJ1-2; D is possibly TRBD1 (5 bases). The CDR3 has 15 residues. V lost 4 bases to trimming and J lost 7 bases, with 19 bases between them. Germline V gives CDR1 MNHEY, CDR2 SVGAGI. The CDR3 nucleotides are TGTGCCAGCAGTTCCCTGACTAGACAGTATATTGGCTACACCTTC. As protein: CASSSLTRQYIGYTF.

The rearrangement links TRBV5-4 to TRBJ2-7; 15 nucleotides align to TRBD2. Germline trimming cut 3 bases from V and 9 bases from J; bases unmatched to any gene: 16. Per the germline V gene, CDR1 is SGHNT and CDR2 is YYREEE (reference sequence). The CDR3 has 18 residues. This CDR3 is CASSSPGLAGGLASAQYF. CDR3 sequence (DNA): TGTGCCAGCAGCTCACCGGGACTAGCGGGAGGTTTGGCTAGCGCGCAGTACTTC.

The CDR3 spells CAWNRASNEQYF. Here the CDR3 DNA reads TGTGCCTGGAATCGGGCTAGCAACGAGCAGTACTTC. The chain joins TRBV30 to TRBJ2-7; possible D gene TRBD2, 5 bases. The V gene lost 4 bases and the J gene lost 5 bases, with 12 bases spanning the gap. Per germline, CDR1 GTSNPN and CDR2 SVGIG (reference sequence). The CDR3 length is 12 residues.

To note about this clone: A junction end diverges from the germline sequence, so it may reflect a read error. The chain carries TRBV7-9 and TRBJ1-1, with D possibly being TRBD1 (5 bases). The CDR3 loop spans 12 amino acids. Germline CDR1 SEHNR, CDR2 FQNEAQ (reference sequence). CDR3: CSSSSGWGEAFF. DNA for the CDR3: TGTTCCAGCAGCTCAGGTTGGGGGGAGGCTTTCTTT.

The chain uses TRBV7-9 and TRBJ1-5; 7 bases are a match to TRBD1. The CDR3 has 15 amino acids. The ends lost 5 bases at V and 5 bases at J; junction bases unmatched: 9. Germline CDR1 SEHNR, CDR2 FQNEAQ (reference sequence). DNA of the CDR3: TGTGCCAGCAGCCAGACAGGGTGGGGGGATCAGCCCCAGCATTTT. Protein sequence: CASSQTGWGDQPQHF.

The chain links TRBV28 to TRBJ1-2; D uncertain. Germline values: CDR1 MDHEN, CDR2 SYDVKM. The CDR3 loop spans 10 amino acids. V dropped 6 bases and J dropped 7 bases, with 6 bases sitting between them. CDR3: CASRKLGYTF. In DNA, the CDR3 is TGTGCCAGCAGGAAACTTGGCTACACCTTC.

The V call is TRBV7-9, the J call TRBJ2-2; tentatively, D is TRBD2 (5 bases). V gave up 8 bases and J gave up 4 bases, with 8 bases separating them. From germline, CDR1 is SEHNR and CDR2 FQNEAQ (reference sequence). There are 12 residues in the CDR3. This CDR3 reads CASSRGTGELFF. CDR3 nucleotide sequence: TGTGCCAGCTCTCGGGGCACCGGGGAGCTGTTTTTT.

The rearrangement links TRBV6-5 to TRBJ1-1; D uncertain. This CDR3 has 11 amino acids. Germline V gene data show CDR1 as MNHEY and CDR2 as SVGAGI. Between the trimmed V and J ends, which lost 2 bases and 8 bases, there was a span of 6 bases. CDR3: CASSYKREAFF. CDR3 nucleotides: TGTGCCAGCAGTTACAAGAGAGAAGCTTTCTTT.

The chain links TRBV6-4 to TRBJ1-1; D is unresolved. Germline V gene data show CDR1 as MRHNA and CDR2 as SNTAGT. V lost 4 bases, J lost 1 base, and 10 bases lay in between. The CDR3 totals 14 residues. The CDR3 spells CASSVSQENTEAFF. As DNA, the CDR3 is TGTGCCAGCAGTGTCAGCCAGGAGAACACTGAAGCTTTCTTT.

The chain carries TRBV2 and TRBJ1-5, with D maybe TRBD1 (6 bases). The CDR3 has 17 residues. Trimming took 4 bases from V and 1 from J, leaving 17 bases between them. Germline assignment: CDR1 SNHLY and CDR2 FYNNEI. CDR3 nucleotides: TGTGCCAGCAGTGCCGAGACAGGTTTGGTAAGCAATCAGCCCCAGCATTTT. Translated, it gives CASSAETGLVSNQPQHF.

This clone has just one count. The rearrangement joins TRBV11-2 to TRBJ2-7; D might be TRBD1 (5 bases). Trimming pared 1 base from V and 5 bases from J, leaving 15 bases between. The CDR3 runs 15 residues. Germline loops: CDR1 SGHAT, CDR2 FQNNGV. CDR3 nucleotide sequence: TGTGCCAGCAGCTTAGGGGGCAGGGTCGAGGACGAGCAGTACTTC. This sequence encodes CASSLGGRVEDEQYF.

The genes are TRBV9 and TRBJ2-1; D is uncertain. CDR3 length: 13 amino acids. Trimming cost V 3 bases and J 5 bases, with 9 bases left between them. The V gene's germline CDR1 is SGDLS and CDR2 YYNGEE. CDR3 DNA: TGTGCCAGCAGCGGATCTATGGACAATGAGCAGTTCTTC. Amino acids: CASSGSMDNEQFF.

CDR3 in amino acids: CASSLNHGDRVNEKLFF. As DNA, the CDR3 is TGCGCCAGCAGCTTGAATCACGGGGACAGAGTGAATGAAAAACTGTTTTTT. The chain has TRBV5-1 and TRBJ1-4; TRBD1 aligns across 7 bases. The J segment lost 5 bases and the V segment lost 1 base, leaving 11 bases of the junction unmatched. CDR3 length equals 17 residues. Per the germline V gene, CDR1 is SGHRS and CDR2 is YFSETQ.

This chain uses TRBV13 with TRBJ2-3, with 9 bases lining up with TRBD1. Germline loops: CDR1 PRHDT, CDR2 FYEKMQ (reference sequence). The CDR3 extends over 16 amino acids. V was clipped by 1 base and J by 5 bases; unmatched bases: 7. The CDR3 here is CASSLARTGVGDTQYF. CDR3 bases: TGTGCCAGCAGCTTAGCTCGGACAGGGGTGGGAGATACGCAGTATTTT.

V gene TRBV5-6 combines with J gene TRBJ2-5; 8 bases are a match to TRBD1. After removal of 4 bases from V and 3 bases from J, the junction contained 8 bases not matched to a gene. The CDR3 runs to 15 residues. Germline values: CDR1 SGHDT, CDR2 YYEEEE. Here the CDR3 reads CASSNFGTGEETQYF. CDR3 nucleotides: TGTGCCAGCAGCAATTTCGGGACAGGCGAAGAGACCCAGTACTTC.

CDR3 amino acids: CASSLGPGSDTQYF. Here the CDR3 DNA reads TGTGCCAGCAGCTTAGGGCCAGGATCAGATACGCAGTATTTT. The gene calls are TRBV7-9 and TRBJ2-3; D gene unclear. With 1 base removed from V and 4 bases from J, the gap between germline ends came to 9 bases. CDR3 length equals 14 residues. From germline, CDR1 is SEHNR and CDR2 FQNEAQ (reference sequence). Full variable domain (rest looked up from reference TRBV7-9 and TRBJ2-3): DTGVSQNPRHKITKRGQNVTFRCDPISEHNRLYWYRQTLGQGPEFLTYFQNEAQLEKSRLLSDRFSAERPKGSFSTLEIQRTEQGDSAMYLCASSLGPGSDTQYFGPGTRLTVL.

CDR3 loop: CSVPSGGSYNEQFF. The DNA of the CDR3 is TGCAGCGTTCCTAGCGGGGGCTCCTACAATGAGCAGTTCTTC. The chain recombines TRBV29-1 with TRBJ2-1; 10 positions match TRBD2. Germline assignment: CDR1 SQVTM and CDR2 ANQGSEA. Trimming took 5 bases from V and 0 from J; bases not matched to a gene: 1. The length of the CDR3 is 14 residues.